The 6 T cell receptor beta chains in this list originate from one sample, sequenced in a study of blood T cell repertoires in COVID-19. Data came from immunoSEQ multiplex PCR; TCRdb stores just in-frame clones and leaves some out. The repertoire holds around 160,000 clones, with about 86% as singletons. Sequencing was carried out using peripheral blood. These receptors all come from a man aged 18 to 30 with acute or convalescent COVID-19.

CDR3 region: CASSMGLPSYNEQFF. For the CDR3, the DNA is TGTGCCAGCAGCATGGGACTACCCTCCTACAATGAGCAGTTCTTC. This rearrangement joins TRBV7-9 to TRBJ2-1; 7 bases agree with TRBD2. The germline V gene encodes CDR1 SEHNR and CDR2 FQNEAQ (reference sequence). CDR3 length: 15 amino acids. The trim removed 5 bases at V and 0 bases at J, leaving 4 bases unmatched.

This chain uses TRBV5-1 with TRBJ2-1; possible D gene TRBD1, 5 bases. The CDR3 loop spans 13 amino acids. Germline V gene data show CDR1 as SGHRS and CDR2 as YFSETQ. V lost 4 bases to trimming and J lost 6 bases, with 11 bases between them. The CDR3 protein is CASSPVTGNEQFF. In nucleotides, the CDR3 is TGCGCCAGCAGCCCGGTTACAGGCAATGAGCAGTTCTTC.

The chain has TRBV10-3 and TRBJ2-3, with 8 bases identical to TRBD2. There are 16 residues in the CDR3. The V and J ends lost 0 bases and 3 bases, in that order; junction bases with no gene match: 5. Germline V gene data show CDR1 as ENHRY and CDR2 as SYGVKD. The CDR3 DNA follows: TGTGCCATCAGTGAGTCCATAGCGGGGATAACAGATACGCAGTATTTT. Translation gives CAISESIAGITDTQYF.

This clone was counted a few times. The chain carries TRBV18 and TRBJ2-2; the match to TRBD1 covers 9 bases. V lost 0 bases and J lost 5; bases outside the gene matches: 10. The CDR3 is 18 residues long. Germline V gene lookup returns CDR1 KGHSH and CDR2 LQKENI. The CDR3 DNA follows: TGTGCCAGCTCACCACCTATTGGACAGGGGATTACAACCGGGGAGCTGTTTTTT. As protein: CASSPPIGQGITTGELFF.

The sample holds one count of this clone. This chain's CDR3 is CATSEGQGTIQETQYF. CDR3 coding DNA: TGTGCCACCAGTGAGGGACAGGGGACGATCCAAGAGACCCAGTACTTC. The V gene is TRBV24-1, the J gene TRBJ2-5, with TRBD1 identical over 10 bases. Germline assignment: CDR1 KGHDR and CDR2 SFDVKD. After removal of 4 bases from V and 1 base from J, the junction contained 5 bases not matched to a gene. The CDR3 is made up of 16 amino acids.

The genes are TRBV3-1 (or the pseudogene TRBV3-2) and TRBJ2-2, with 10 bases aligning to TRBD1. The germline CDR1 and CDR2 sequences are LGHDT and YNNKEL (reference sequence). The junction had 4 bases not matched to a gene; V was cut back by 4 bases and J by 5 bases. The CDR3 extends over 15 amino acids. Written as DNA, the CDR3 is TGTGCCAGCAGCCTTGGGACAGGGGAGACCGGGGAGCTGTTTTTT. Its translation: CASSLGTGETGELFF.